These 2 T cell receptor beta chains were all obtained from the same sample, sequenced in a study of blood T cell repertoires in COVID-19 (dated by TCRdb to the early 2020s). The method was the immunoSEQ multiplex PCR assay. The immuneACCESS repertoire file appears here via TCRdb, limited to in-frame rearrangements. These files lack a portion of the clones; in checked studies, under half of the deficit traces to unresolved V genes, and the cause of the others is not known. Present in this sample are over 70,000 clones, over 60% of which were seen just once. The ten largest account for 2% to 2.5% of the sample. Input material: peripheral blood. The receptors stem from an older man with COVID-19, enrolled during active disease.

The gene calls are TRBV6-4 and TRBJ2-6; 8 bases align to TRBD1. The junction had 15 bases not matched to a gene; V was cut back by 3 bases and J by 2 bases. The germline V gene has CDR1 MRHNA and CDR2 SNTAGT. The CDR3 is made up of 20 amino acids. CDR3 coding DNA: TGTGCCAGCAGTGAACTCCCGGGACAGGCGTCCTCTACTGGGGCCAACGTCCTGACTTTC. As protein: CASSELPGQASSTGANVLTF.

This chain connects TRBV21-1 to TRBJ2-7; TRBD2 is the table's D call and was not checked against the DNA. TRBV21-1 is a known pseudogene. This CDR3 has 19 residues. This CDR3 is CASSKGGRTSGTQIYEQYF. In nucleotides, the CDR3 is TGTGCCAGCAGCAAAGGCGGGCGGACTAGCGGGACCCAGATCTACGAGCAGTACTTC.